This is a list of T cell receptor beta chains from one sample in a study of early T cells in non-severe SARS-CoV-2 infection. TCRdb passed the 5' RACE reads through MiXCR, listing each CDR3 protein once. In the table there are around 52,000 distinct CDR3 sequences, around a tenth of which are singletons. The sample was whole blood. Receptors originate from an adult who was a healthcare worker with PCR-confirmed SARS-CoV-2 infection or an uninfected control (not recorded which). The CDR3 runs from the conserved cysteine through the conserved F or W.

j_gene | v_gene | CDR3aa
TRBJ1-1 | TRBV27 | CASSPSTGWRAFF
TRBJ2-2 | TRBV2 | CASRKLAGGNTGELFF
TRBJ2-7 | TRBV29-1 | CSVADSSYEQYF
TRBJ1-3 | TRBV28 | CASSPQSGETENTIYF
TRBJ2-3 | TRBV12-3/TRBV12-4 | CASSSGNSPQYF
TRBJ2-3 | TRBV28 | CASSADDLGWGTDTQYF
TRBJ1-5 | TRBV11-3 | CASSSPPRGITGGNQPQHF
TRBJ2-1 | TRBV19 | CASSISGRREQFF
TRBJ2-1 | TRBV6-5 | CASTPGRMPSGRLAGSSYNEQFF
TRBJ2-7 | TRBV6-6 | CASSYPRLAGARGAYEQYF
TRBJ2-2 | TRBV5-1 | CASSLRHGELFF
TRBJ2-3 | TRBV7-3 | CASSPRDPTDTQYF
TRBJ2-3 | TRBV9 | CASSPDPRTDTQYF
TRBJ2-1 | TRBV5-5 | CASSLAGEAYNEQFF
TRBJ2-1 | TRBV20-1 | CSPWRTSGRGEQFF
TRBJ2-3 | TRBV5-1 | CASSSFGGPTDTQYF
TRBJ2-1 | TRBV2 | CASNLRNNEQFF
TRBJ1-5 | TRBV2 | CASRPDRVQPQHF
TRBJ1-1 | TRBV6-5 | CASSPGWGTDEAFF
TRBJ1-3 | TRBV28 | CASRSGSSGNTIYF
TRBJ2-3 | TRBV28 | CASSPSGGAPYTDTQYF
TRBJ1-5 | TRBV5-1 | CASSPGGLPNQPQHF
TRBJ1-1 | TRBV6-2/TRBV6-3 | CASSSVNTEAFF
TRBJ1-1 | TRBV5-1 | CASSFNQGSTEAFF
TRBJ2-3 | TRBV6-5 | CATQGASTDTQYF
TRBJ1-3 | TRBV3-1 | CASSQVDSSGNTIYF
TRBJ2-7 | TRBV12-3/TRBV12-4 | CASSLRRSSYEQYF
TRBJ2-5 | TRBV27 | CASRRTGSETQYF
TRBJ1-1 | TRBV9 | CASSVERESKAFF
TRBJ2-2 | TRBV2 | CASSEGARELFF
TRBJ2-7 | TRBV7-9 | CASSPRASSYEQYF
TRBJ1-1 | TRBV29-1 | CSVGTGLRGAFF
TRBJ2-1 | TRBV4-1 | CASSQGLAGSYNEQFF
TRBJ1-5 | TRBV7-9 | CASSSTGNNQPQHF
TRBJ1-2 | TRBV27 | CASSLGAYYGYTF
TRBJ2-3 | TRBV7-8 | CASSLARAGQGSDTQYF
TRBJ2-5 | TRBV11-2 | CASRSMGSGSQETQYF
TRBJ2-1 | TRBV20-1 | CSAREPLYSGLFNEQFF
TRBJ2-2 | TRBV11-3 | CASSSEVGELFF
TRBJ1-2 | TRBV12-3/TRBV12-4 | CASSLAYGGDDGYTF
TRBJ1-1 | TRBV6-2/TRBV6-3 | CASSSDRIQYTEAFF
TRBJ2-2 | TRBV5-1 | CASSLGSQRNFPGELFF
TRBJ2-7 | TRBV20-1 | CSAGNGLSYEQYF
TRBJ2-7 | TRBV28 | CATRLGGRTYEQYF
TRBJ1-5 | TRBV6-1 | CATLIRQGGQPQHF
TRBJ1-3 | TRBV20-1 | CSAQGTRNTIYF
TRBJ2-6 | TRBV19 | CASSSVVVGANVLTF
TRBJ2-5 | TRBV7-8 | CASSPGLAETQYF
TRBJ1-5 | TRBV28 | CASSLPGQGSQPQHF
TRBJ1-4 | TRBV7-7 | CASSPGQGNGEKLFF
TRBJ2-7 | TRBV29-1 | CSVEDSSYEQYF
TRBJ1-1 | TRBV11-2 | CASSFQGNTEAFF
TRBJ2-7 | TRBV28 | CASNILGQFYEQYF
TRBJ2-1 | TRBV15 | CATSRDRGGPELVF
TRBJ2-5 | TRBV20-1 | CSAETGEETQYF
TRBJ1-2 | TRBV18 | CASSPKGVSYGYTF
TRBJ2-3 | TRBV5-1 | CASSYGQGAVASTDTQYF